This entry lists 26 T cell receptor beta chains sequenced from one sample in a study of blood T cells in healthy people across ages. A second roughly 6 to 11 cycle PCR used barcoded and J-beta primers. MiXCR, applied by TCRdb to the 5' RACE reads, yields one record per CDR3 protein. The profile shows hundreds of thousands of distinct CDR3 sequences, 45% to 70% of them singletons. The sample taken for sequencing was blood. Source of these receptors: a man aged 35-49 years in good health.

On this clonotype itself: This clone may be a read error of a much larger clone one base away. The chain carries TRBV29-1 and TRBJ2-1; D is undetermined. The germline V gene has CDR1 SQVTM and CDR2 ANQGSEA. The CDR3 runs to 11 residues. The DNA of the CDR3 is TGCAGCGTAATTACACATCAAGAGCAGTCCTTC. Its protein is CSVITHQEQSF.

The V gene is TRBV6-1, the J gene TRBJ2-5; possibly TRBD1 for D (5 bases). Between the trimmed V and J ends, which lost 2 bases and 4 bases, there was a span of 14 bases. This CDR3 comprises 15 residues. Per the germline V gene, CDR1 is MNHNS and CDR2 is SASEGT. CDR3 bases: TGTGCCAGCAGTGAAATGTCTCTAAGGGGAGAGACCCAGTACTTC. Translation: CASSEMSLRGETQYF.

The genes are TRBV5-1 and TRBJ2-5; maybe TRBD2 (6 bases). Germline V gives CDR1 SGHRS, CDR2 YFSETQ. This CDR3 spans 13 amino acids. Trimming stripped 6 bases from V and 3 bases from J, with 12 bases between. CDR3 sequence reads: CASTTREEETQYF. In DNA, the CDR3 is TGCGCCAGCACTACCAGGGAGGAAGAGACCCAGTACTTC.

J is TRBJ2-7 and V is TRBV4-3; D unclear. Germline CDR1 is LGHNA and CDR2 is YSLEER. CDR3 size: 14 residues. Deletions cut 0 bases from V and 0 bases from J, with 6 bases between. CDR3 in amino acids: CASSQDVSSYEQYF. Written as DNA, the CDR3 is TGCGCCAGCAGCCAAGATGTTAGCTCCTACGAGCAGTACTTC.

This clonotype was recorded many times. The chain carries TRBV5-1 and TRBJ1-2; D ambiguous. This CDR3 has 14 residues. The V gene's germline CDR1 is SGHRS and CDR2 YFSETQ. The V and J ends lost 3 bases and 4 bases respectively, with 13 bases between them. The CDR3 is CASSSEEGGYGYTF. The CDR3 region has the DNA TGCGCCAGCAGCTCGGAGGAGGGCGGCTATGGCTACACCTTC.

The table lists this clonotype with many counts. V gene TRBV9 combines with J gene TRBJ2-7; 11 bases are shared with TRBD2. This CDR3 is 15 amino acids long. Trimming took 4 bases from V and 1 from J; bases not matched to a gene: 4. Germline CDR1 and CDR2: SGDLS and YYNGEE. CDR3 residues: CASSSRTSGSYEQYF. The CDR3 DNA sequence: TGTGCCAGCAGCTCCCGGACTAGCGGGTCCTACGAGCAGTACTTC.

This chain's CDR3 is CASSQDASNSNQPQHF. The DNA of the CDR3 is TGTGCCAGCAGCCAAGATGCCAGCAATAGCAATCAGCCCCAGCATTTT. V is TRBV3-1 and J is TRBJ1-5; D ambiguous. The CDR3 extends over 16 amino acids. V shed 0 bases and J shed 0 bases, with 9 bases lying between them. Germline lookup yields CDR1 LGHDT and CDR2 YNNKEL (reference sequence).

The chain joins TRBV7-2 to TRBJ1-5; D may be TRBD1 (5 bases). Germline lookup yields CDR1 SGHTA and CDR2 FQGNSA. The CDR3 consists of 16 residues. Trimming took off 5 bases at V and 4 bases at J, with 18 bases between the two ends. CDR3: CASSPGGSGANQPQHF. CDR3 DNA: TGTGCCAGCAGCCCCGGGGGGTCAGGCGCAAATCAGCCCCAGCATTTT.

This clonotype was observed a single time. V is TRBV29-1 and J is TRBJ1-1; D ambiguous. Germline V CDR1 and CDR2: SQVTM, ANQGSEA. The CDR3 covers 14 residues. V was shortened by 6 bases and J by 0 bases, with 14 bases between the two germline ends. CDR3 sequence (DNA): TGCAGCGTCTCCCCTGGTGTCATGAACACTGAAGCTTTCTTT. The encoded protein is CSVSPGVMNTEAFF.

The V gene is TRBV2, the J gene TRBJ2-4; D remains unclear. V gave up 7 bases and J gave up 0 bases, with 13 bases separating them. Per the germline V gene, CDR1 is SNHLY and CDR2 is FYNNEI. This CDR3 contains 15 residues. The CDR3 DNA reads as TGTGCCAGCATAGTGGGGTCGCTAGCCAAAAACATTCAGTACTTC. Protein product: CASIVGSLAKNIQYF. The full variable domain, rest sourced from reference TRBV2 and TRBJ2-4, is EPEVTQTPSHQVTQMGQEVILRCVPISNHLYFYWYRQILGQKVEFLVSFYNNEISEKSEIFDDQFSVERPDGSNFTLKIRSTKLEDSAMYFCASIVGSLAKNIQYFGAGTRLSVL.

This clonotype was detected ten times or more. This sequence joins TRBV5-1 and TRBJ1-2; a weak D match, TRBD1 (6 bases). V lost 4 bases to trimming and J lost 6 bases, with 16 bases between them. The CDR3 extends over 14 amino acids. Germline V CDR1 and CDR2: SGHRS, YFSETQ. CDR3 amino acids: CASSLDIWTDGYTF. CDR3 sequence (DNA): TGCGCCAGCAGCCTTGATATCTGGACAGATGGCTACACCTTC.

The J gene is TRBJ2-3, the V gene TRBV12-3 or TRBV12-4, with 7 bases aligning to TRBD2. This CDR3 has 14 amino acids. V gave up 7 bases and J gave up 2 bases; unmatched junction bases: 6. The CDR3: CASTRTSVTDTQYF. In DNA form, the CDR3 reads TGTGCCAGCACCCGGACTAGTGTCACAGATACGCAGTATTTT.

The rearrangement joins TRBV3-1 to TRBJ1-2; a possible D gene is TRBD1 (6 bases). This CDR3 has 16 residues. V was cut by 1 base and J by 2 bases, with 14 bases left in between. Germline values: CDR1 LGHDT, CDR2 YNNKEL (reference sequence). The CDR3 is CASSQGGGGRNYGYTF. As DNA, the CDR3 is TGTGCCAGCAGCCAAGGAGGTGGGGGGCGAAACTATGGCTACACCTTC.

The J gene is TRBJ2-3, the V gene TRBV28, with D perhaps matching TRBD1 (5 bases). Germline values: CDR1 MDHEN, CDR2 SYDVKM. V lost 5 bases, J lost 0 bases, and 15 bases lay in between. CDR3 length: 16 residues. The CDR3, as DNA: TGTGCCAGCAGTATTACAGGAACCGCTAGCACAGATACGCAGTATTTT. Protein: CASSITGTASTDTQYF.

The table lists this clonotype with a few counts. CDR3: CASSVDGGSTYEQYF. CDR3 nucleotides: TGTGCCAGCAGCGTAGATGGGGGCAGCACCTACGAGCAGTACTTC. The gene calls are TRBV9 and TRBJ2-7; possibly TRBD1 for D (6 bases). Germline V gene lookup returns CDR1 SGDLS and CDR2 YYNGEE. The V and J ends lost 0 bases and 2 bases respectively, with 12 bases between them. This CDR3 has 15 residues.

This clonotype was seen a handful of times. V usage is TRBV24-1 and J usage is TRBJ2-5, with D maybe TRBD2 (6 bases). Trimming removed 4 bases from V and 11 bases from J, with 22 bases in between. CDR3 length: 15 amino acids. CDR1 and CDR2 (germline): KGHDR, SFDVKD. CDR3 region: CATSERAANRGEQYF. The CDR3 coding sequence is TGTGCCACCAGTGAACGCGCAGCCAACCGCGGGGAGCAGTACTTC.

V gene TRBV11-2 combines with J gene TRBJ2-5; weak D call: TRBD2 (5 bases). Germline V gene lookup returns CDR1 SGHAT and CDR2 FQNNGV. Trimming took off 1 base at V and 4 bases at J, with 13 bases between the two ends. The CDR3 totals 15 residues. The CDR3 here is CASSLALGRRETQYF. The CDR3 DNA reads TGTGCCAGCAGCTTAGCTCTTGGGAGACGAGAGACCCAGTACTTC.

The V and J genes are TRBV4-3 and TRBJ2-1; 12 nucleotides agree with TRBD2. The germline gives CDR1 LGHNA, CDR2 YSLEER. J lost 7 bases, V lost 3 bases, and 10 bases had no gene match. This CDR3 spans 17 amino acids. CDR3 in DNA: TGCGCCAGCAGCCACTACTTTTCGACTAGCGGGGGAAATGAGCAGTTCTTC. This translates into CASSHYFSTSGGNEQFF.

V is TRBV28 and J is TRBJ2-7, with TRBD1 as a possible D gene (6 bases). The tail of the sequence fits TRBJ2-5 better, so the J call may be wrong. CDR1 is MDHEN and CDR2 is SYDVKM in the germline V gene. CDR3 size: 19 residues. The CDR3 bases are TGTGCCAGCAGTCTGAGAGCCTTTCTGACAGGCTTGGCGGGAGAGACCCAGTACTTC. It is translated as CASSLRAFLTGLAGETQYF.

The V and J genes are TRBV7-2 and TRBJ2-5; 9 bases are shared with TRBD2. Unmatched junction bases numbered 8, after V lost 5 bases and J lost 1 base. This CDR3 has 16 residues. Looked up from germline, CDR1 is SGHTA and CDR2 is FQGNSA. The CDR3 region is CASSAGGAGGQETQYF. In DNA form, the CDR3 reads TGTGCCAGCAGCGCAGGAGGAGCGGGAGGCCAAGAGACCCAGTACTTC.

The chain has TRBV3-1 and TRBJ1-2; D is unclear. With 2 bases removed from V and 0 bases from J, the gap between germline ends came to 7 bases. The length of the CDR3 is 14 residues. Germline values: CDR1 LGHDT, CDR2 YNNKEL (reference sequence). CDR3 sequence: CASSQLPTNYGYTF. Here the CDR3 DNA reads TGTGCCAGCAGCCAATTACCGACTAACTATGGCTACACCTTC.

This clonotype was detected only a few times. The chain employs TRBV27 and TRBJ2-5; a possible D gene is TRBD1 (5 bases). Trimming removed 4 bases from V and 4 bases from J, with 10 bases in between. Germline CDR1 reads MNHEY; CDR2 reads SMNVEV (reference sequence). The CDR3 consists of 13 residues. CDR3: CASSSSQGETQYF. CDR3 sequence (DNA): TGTGCCAGCAGTTCATCGCAGGGAGAGACCCAGTACTTC.

The sample holds a few counts of this clonotype. This chain uses TRBV4-2 with TRBJ2-1, with D unresolved. CDR1 and CDR2 from the germline V gene are LGHNA and YNFKEQ. V shed 0 bases and J shed 5 bases, with 11 bases lying between them. The CDR3 runs 15 residues. The CDR3 bases are TGTGCCAGCAGCCAAGATCGTTTGACCAACAATGAGCAGTTCTTC. This sequence encodes CASSQDRLTNNEQFF.

This clonotype was seen only a few times. The chain uses TRBV27 and TRBJ2-5; TRBD1 agrees at 8 bases. CDR1 and CDR2 (germline): MNHEY, SMNVEV (reference sequence). CDR3 size: 14 residues. The trim removed 5 bases at V and 5 bases at J, leaving 7 bases unmatched. The CDR3 loop reads CASSHRTGTETQYF. CDR3 nucleotides: TGTGCCAGCAGTCATCGGACAGGGACGGAGACCCAGTACTTC.

The CDR3 DNA is TGTGCCAGCAGCTGGGGGACAGGGAAAATGGCTAATTCACCCCTCCACTTT. It translates to CASSWGTGKMANSPLHF. The V and J genes are TRBV7-6 and TRBJ1-6, with 9 bases lining up with TRBD1. Germline assignment: CDR1 SGHVS and CDR2 FNYEAQ. The CDR3 is 17 residues long. Trimming at V came to 4 bases and at J to 6 bases, leaving 10 bases not matched to a gene. The whole variable domain, filled in from reference TRBV7-6 and TRBJ1-6, reads GAGVSQSPRYKVTKRGQDVALRCDPISGHVSLYWYRQALGQGPEFLTYFNYEAQQDKSGLPNDRFSAERPEGSISTLTIQRTEQRDSAMYRCASSWGTGKMANSPLHFGNGTRLTVT.

The V call is TRBV5-1, the J call TRBJ1-4; 9 positions agree with TRBD1. CDR1 is SGHRS and CDR2 is YFSETQ in the germline V gene. V dropped 4 bases and J dropped 7; count of bases not matched to a gene: 5. The CDR3 covers 14 residues. In nucleotides, the CDR3 is TGCGCCAGCAGCCCCGGGACAGGGCTTGAAAAACTGTTTTTT. Translating gives CASSPGTGLEKLFF.